The clone carrying this TCR beta chain was seen ten or more times. The data derive from a study of T cells in Graves' hyperthyroidism and ophthalmopathy. Per germline, CDR1 SGHKS and CDR2 YYEKEE (reference sequence). This CDR3 is 13 amino acids long. The V end lost 3 bases, the J end lost 4 bases, and 7 bases lay between the germline ends. RNA transcripts yielded amplified TCR beta CDR3 regions. The HTBI primer set was used in a first-round RT-PCR of the TCR CDR3. From the multiplex PCR reads, TCRdb called clonotypes with MiXCR, one entry per CDR3 protein. This table holds around 800,000 distinct CDR3 sequences, over 35% found once.

The chain couples TRBV5-5 to TRBJ2-2; D is undetermined. This TCR was sampled from a man younger than 30 with Graves' hyperthyroidism. The sample consisted of blood. CDR3 nucleotide sequence: TGTGCCAGCAGCTCCGTGAGCACCGGGGAGCTGTTTTTT. As protein: CASSSVSTGELFF.